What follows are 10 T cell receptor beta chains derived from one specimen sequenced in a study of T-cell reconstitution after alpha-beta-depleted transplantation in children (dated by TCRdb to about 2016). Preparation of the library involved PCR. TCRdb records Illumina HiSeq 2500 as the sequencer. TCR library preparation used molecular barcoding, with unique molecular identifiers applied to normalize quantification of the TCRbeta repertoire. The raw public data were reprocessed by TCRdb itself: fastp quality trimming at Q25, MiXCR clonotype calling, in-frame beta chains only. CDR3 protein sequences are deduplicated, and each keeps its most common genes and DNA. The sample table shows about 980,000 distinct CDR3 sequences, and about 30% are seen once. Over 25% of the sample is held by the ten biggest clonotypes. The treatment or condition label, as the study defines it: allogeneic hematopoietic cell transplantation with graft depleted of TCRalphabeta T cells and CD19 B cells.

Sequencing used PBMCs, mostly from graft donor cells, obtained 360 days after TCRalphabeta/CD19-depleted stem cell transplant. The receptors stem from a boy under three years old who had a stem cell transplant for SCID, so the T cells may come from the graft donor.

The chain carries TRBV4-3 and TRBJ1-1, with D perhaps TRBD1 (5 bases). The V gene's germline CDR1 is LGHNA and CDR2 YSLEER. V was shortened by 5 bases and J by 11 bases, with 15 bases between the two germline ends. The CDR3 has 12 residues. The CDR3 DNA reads TGCGCCAGCAGCTCAACGGGGGGTTACGCTTTCTTT. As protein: CASSSTGGYAFF.

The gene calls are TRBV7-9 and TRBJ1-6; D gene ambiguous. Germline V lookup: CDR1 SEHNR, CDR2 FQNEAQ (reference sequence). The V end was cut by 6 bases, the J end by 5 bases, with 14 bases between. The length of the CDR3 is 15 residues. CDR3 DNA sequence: TGTGCCAGCAGACGACTCCTTGGGCATAATTCACCCCTCCACTTT. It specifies CASRRLLGHNSPLHF.

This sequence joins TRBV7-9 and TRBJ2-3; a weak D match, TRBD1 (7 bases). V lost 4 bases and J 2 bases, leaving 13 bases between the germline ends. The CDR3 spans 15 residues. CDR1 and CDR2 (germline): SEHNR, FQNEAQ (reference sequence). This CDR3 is CASSSDREDTDTQYF. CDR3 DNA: TGTGCCAGCAGCTCCGACAGGGAGGACACAGATACGCAGTATTTT.

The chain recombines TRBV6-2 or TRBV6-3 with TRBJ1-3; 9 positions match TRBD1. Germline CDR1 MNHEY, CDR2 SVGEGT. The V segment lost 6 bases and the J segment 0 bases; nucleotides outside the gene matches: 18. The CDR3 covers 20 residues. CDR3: CASRPTGQGSLLSSGNTIYF. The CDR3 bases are TGTGCCAGCAGACCGACGGGACAGGGAAGCCTCCTCAGCTCTGGAAACACCATATATTTT.

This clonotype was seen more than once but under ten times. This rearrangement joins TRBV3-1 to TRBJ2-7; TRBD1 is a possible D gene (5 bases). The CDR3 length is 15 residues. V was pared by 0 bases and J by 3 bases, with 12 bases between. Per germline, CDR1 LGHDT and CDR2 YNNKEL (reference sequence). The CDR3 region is CASSQDWQGSYEQYF. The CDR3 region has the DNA TGTGCCAGCAGCCAAGATTGGCAGGGAAGCTACGAGCAGTACTTC.

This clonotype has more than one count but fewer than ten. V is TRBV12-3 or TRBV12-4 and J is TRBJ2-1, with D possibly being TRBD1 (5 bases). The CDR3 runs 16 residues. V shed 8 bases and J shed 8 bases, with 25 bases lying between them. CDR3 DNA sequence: TGTGCCAGCGCCCGGTTCAGGCCCCAGGGATGGGATGAGCAGTTCTTC. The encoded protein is CASARFRPQGWDEQFF.

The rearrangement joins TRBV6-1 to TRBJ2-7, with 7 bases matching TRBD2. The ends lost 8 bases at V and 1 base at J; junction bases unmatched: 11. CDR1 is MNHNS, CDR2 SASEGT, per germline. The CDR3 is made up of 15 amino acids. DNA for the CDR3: TGTGCCAGCTGGGAGGGCCCCTCTGAGTCCTACGAGCAGTACTTC. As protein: CASWEGPSESYEQYF.

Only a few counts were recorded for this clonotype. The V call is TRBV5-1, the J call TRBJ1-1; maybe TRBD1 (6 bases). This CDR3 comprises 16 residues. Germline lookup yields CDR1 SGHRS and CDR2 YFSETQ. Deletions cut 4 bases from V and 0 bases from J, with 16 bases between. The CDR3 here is CASSPRDTNMNTEAFF. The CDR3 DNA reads TGCGCCAGCAGCCCGAGGGACACTAATATGAACACTGAAGCTTTCTTT.

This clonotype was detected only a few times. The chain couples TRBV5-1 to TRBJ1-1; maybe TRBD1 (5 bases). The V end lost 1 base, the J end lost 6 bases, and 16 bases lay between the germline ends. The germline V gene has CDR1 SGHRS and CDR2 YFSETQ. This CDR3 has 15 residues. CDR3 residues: CASSLPLPGGAEAFF. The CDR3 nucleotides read TGCGCCAGCAGCTTGCCCCTTCCGGGGGGAGCTGAAGCTTTCTTT.

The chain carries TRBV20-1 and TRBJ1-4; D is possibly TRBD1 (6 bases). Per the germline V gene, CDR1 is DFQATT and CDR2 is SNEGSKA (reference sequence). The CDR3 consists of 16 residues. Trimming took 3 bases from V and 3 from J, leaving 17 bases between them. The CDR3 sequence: CSASKGQGYSNEKLFF. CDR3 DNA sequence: TGCAGTGCTAGTAAGGGGCAGGGGTATTCTAATGAAAAACTGTTTTTT.